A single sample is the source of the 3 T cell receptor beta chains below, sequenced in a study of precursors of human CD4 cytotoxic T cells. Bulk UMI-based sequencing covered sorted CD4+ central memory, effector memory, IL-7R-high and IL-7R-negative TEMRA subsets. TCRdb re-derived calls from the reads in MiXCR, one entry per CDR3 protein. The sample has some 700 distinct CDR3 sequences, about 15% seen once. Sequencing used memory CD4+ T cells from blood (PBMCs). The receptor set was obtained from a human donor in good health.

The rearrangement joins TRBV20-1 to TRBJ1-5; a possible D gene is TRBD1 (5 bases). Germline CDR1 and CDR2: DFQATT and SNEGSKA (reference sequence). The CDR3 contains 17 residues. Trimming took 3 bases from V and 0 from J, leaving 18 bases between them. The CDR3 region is CSASTGTADYSNQPQHF. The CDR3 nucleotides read TGCAGTGCTAGTACCGGGACGGCCGATTATAGCAATCAGCCCCAGCATTTT.

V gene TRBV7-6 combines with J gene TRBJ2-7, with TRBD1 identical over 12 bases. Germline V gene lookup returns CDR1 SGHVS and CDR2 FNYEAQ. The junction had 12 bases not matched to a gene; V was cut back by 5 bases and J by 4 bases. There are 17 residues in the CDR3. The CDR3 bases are TGTGCCAGCAGCCCCGAAACACCGGGACAGGGGGCATACGAGCAGTACTTC. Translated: CASSPETPGQGAYEQYF.

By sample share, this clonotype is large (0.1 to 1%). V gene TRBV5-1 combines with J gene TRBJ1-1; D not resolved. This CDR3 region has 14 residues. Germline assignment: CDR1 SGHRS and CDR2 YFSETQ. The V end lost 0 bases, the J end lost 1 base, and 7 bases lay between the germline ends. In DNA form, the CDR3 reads TGCGCCAGCAGCTTGGACCTTGAGAACACTGAAGCTTTCTTT. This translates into CASSLDLENTEAFF.